These 10 T cell receptor beta chains were all obtained from the same sample, sequenced in a study of T cell repertoires in cytomegalovirus infection. TCRdb called the reads again in MiXCR, with one record for every CDR3 protein. The sample lists nearly 550,000 distinct CDR3 sequences, more than 15% occurring once. Sequencing used CD8+ T cells from PBMCs. These receptors all stem from a human donor in good health (CMV status not recorded). Some clones in this sample may be carry-over from other donors' samples.

In its sample, this clonotype was seen a few times. The chain has TRBV14 and TRBJ1-2, with unresolved D. The CDR3 runs 14 residues. Trimming shortened V by 2 bases and J by 5 bases, and 12 bases separated the two germline ends. CDR1 SGHDN and CDR2 FVKESK come from the germline V gene. The CDR3: CASSQITDPYGYTF. The CDR3 DNA is TGTGCCAGCAGCCAAATAACAGATCCATATGGCTACACCTTC.

In this sample, this clonotype turned up many times. The chain carries TRBV7-9 and TRBJ2-5, with D perhaps being TRBD1 or TRBD2 (5 bases each). Deletions cut 6 bases from V and 6 bases from J, with 23 bases between. The germline gives CDR1 SEHNR, CDR2 FQNEAQ (reference sequence). This CDR3 has 16 residues. The CDR3 spells CASSSRERGAEKTQYF. The CDR3 nucleotides read TGTGCCAGCAGTTCAAGGGAGAGAGGGGCGGAAAAGACCCAGTACTTC. The full variable domain, rest sourced from reference TRBV7-9 and TRBJ2-5, is DTGVSQNPRHKITKRGQNVTFRCDPISEHNRLYWYRQTLGQGPEFLTYFQNEAQLEKSRLLSDRFSAERPKGSFSTLEIQRTEQGDSAMYLCASSSRERGAEKTQYFGPGTRLLVL.

This clonotype appeared a few times. In DNA form, the CDR3 reads TGTGCCAGCAGCCTCCGGGAGGGTGTACGCAAGCAGTACTTC. This gives the protein CASSLREGVRKQYF. The chain employs TRBV7-6 and TRBJ2-7; 8 nucleotides line up with TRBD2. Trimming removed 5 bases from V and 8 bases from J; junction bases left unmatched: 11. Germline V gene lookup returns CDR1 SGHVS and CDR2 FNYEAQ. CDR3 length equals 14 residues.

The CDR3 nucleotides are TGTGCCAGCAGCGCCGACACCGAGGGAACCGGAAACACCATATATTTT. Its translation is CASSADTEGTGNTIYF. This rearrangement joins TRBV9 to TRBJ1-3, with D unresolved. Germline CDR1 is SGDLS and CDR2 is YYNGEE. This CDR3 is built from 16 residues. V lost 3 bases to trimming and J lost 4 bases, with 17 bases between them.

The chain carries TRBV20-1 and TRBJ2-3, with TRBD1 matching over 8 bases. Unmatched junction bases numbered 10, after V lost 5 bases and J lost 3 bases. CDR1 is DFQATT, CDR2 SNEGSKA, per germline (reference sequence). This CDR3 comprises 15 residues. Here the CDR3 reads CSAGINRGWTDTQYF. The CDR3 DNA reads TGCAGTGCTGGGATTAACAGGGGGTGGACAGATACGCAGTATTTT.

The rearrangement joins TRBV20-1 to TRBJ2-7; 14 nucleotides match TRBD2. V gave up 3 bases and J gave up 2 bases; unmatched junction bases: 12. This CDR3 comprises 18 residues. From germline, CDR1 is DFQATT and CDR2 SNEGSKA (reference sequence). In nucleotides, the CDR3 is TGCAGTGCTAGGGGCAGACTAGCGGGAGGGCCTGTGACCTACGAGCAGTACTTC. Its protein product is CSARGRLAGGPVTYEQYF.

This clonotype was counted many times. The chain carries TRBV6-5 and TRBJ2-5, with D possibly matching TRBD2 (5 bases). CDR3 length: 14 residues. In germline, CDR1 is MNHEY, CDR2 SVGAGI. V gave up 2 bases and J gave up 1 base, with 8 bases separating them. The CDR3 loop reads CASSYEGFQETQYF. The CDR3 DNA reads as TGTGCCAGCAGTTACGAGGGATTCCAAGAGACCCAGTACTTC.

This clonotype was picked up many times. The J gene is TRBJ1-1, the V gene TRBV11-2; 7 positions agree with TRBD1. J gave up 8 bases and V 4 bases, and 10 bases lay outside the gene matches. The CDR3 totals 14 residues. Germline V gives CDR1 SGHAT, CDR2 FQNNGV. The CDR3, as DNA: TGTGCCAGCAGCTCCGAGACAGGGATGTTAGAAGCTTTCTTT. Encoded protein: CASSSETGMLEAFF.

This rearrangement joins TRBV19 to TRBJ2-7, with D uncertain. V lost 7 bases to trimming and J lost 3 bases, with 16 bases between them. Germline CDR1 reads LNHDA; CDR2 reads SQIVND (reference sequence). The CDR3 is 14 amino acids. Written as DNA, the CDR3 is TGTGCCAGTACCCGAAGCCGAGAAAACTACGAGCAGTACTTC. Its protein product is CASTRSRENYEQYF.

Points on this clonotype: A much larger clone sits a single nucleotide away, making a read error possible. The chain links TRBV4-1 to TRBJ2-2, with TRBD2 as a possible D gene (6 bases). The CDR3 is made up of 14 amino acids. Germline assignment: CDR1 MGHRA and CDR2 YSYEKL. As DNA, the CDR3 is TGCGACAGCAGCCCCGGGAGGAACACCGGGGAGCTGTTTTTT. As protein: CDSSPGRNTGELFF.